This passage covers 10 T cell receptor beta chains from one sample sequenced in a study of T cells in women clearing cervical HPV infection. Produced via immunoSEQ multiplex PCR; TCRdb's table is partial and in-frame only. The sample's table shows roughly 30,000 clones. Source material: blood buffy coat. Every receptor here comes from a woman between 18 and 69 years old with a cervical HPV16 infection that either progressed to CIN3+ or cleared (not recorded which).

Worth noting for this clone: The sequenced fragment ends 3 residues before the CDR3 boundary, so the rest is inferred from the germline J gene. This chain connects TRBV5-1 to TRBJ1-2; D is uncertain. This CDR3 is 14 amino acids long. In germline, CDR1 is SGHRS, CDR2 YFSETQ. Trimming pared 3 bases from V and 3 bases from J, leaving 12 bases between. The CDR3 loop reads CASSYERPDYGYTF. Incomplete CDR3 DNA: TGCGCCAGCAGCTATGAGCGGCCTGACTATGGC. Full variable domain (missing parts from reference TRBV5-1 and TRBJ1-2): KAGVTQTPRYLIKTRGQQVTLSCSPISGHRSVSWYQQTPGQGLQFLFEYFSETQRNKGNFPGRFSGRQFSNSRSEMNVSTLELGDSALYLCASSYERPDYGYTFGSGTRLTVV.

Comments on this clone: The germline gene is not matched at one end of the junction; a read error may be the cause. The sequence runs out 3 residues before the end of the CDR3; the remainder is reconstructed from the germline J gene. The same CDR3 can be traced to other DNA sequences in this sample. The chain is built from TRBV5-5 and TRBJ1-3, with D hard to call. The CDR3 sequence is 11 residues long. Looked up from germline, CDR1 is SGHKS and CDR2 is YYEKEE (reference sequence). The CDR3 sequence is CASSFQNTIYF. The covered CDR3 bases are TGTGCCAGCAGCTTTCAAAACACG. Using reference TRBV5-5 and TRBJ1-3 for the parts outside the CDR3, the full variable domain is DAGVTQSPTHLIKTRGQQVTLRCSPISGHKSVSWYQQVLGQGPQFIFQYYEKEERGRGNFPDRFSARQFPNYSSELNVNALLLGDSALYLCASSFQNTIYFGEGSWLTVV.

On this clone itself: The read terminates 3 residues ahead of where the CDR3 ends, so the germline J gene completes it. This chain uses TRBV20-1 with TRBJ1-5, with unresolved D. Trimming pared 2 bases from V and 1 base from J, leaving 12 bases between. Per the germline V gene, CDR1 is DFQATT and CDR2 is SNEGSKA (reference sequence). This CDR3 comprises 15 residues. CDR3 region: CSARRGGSSNQPQHF. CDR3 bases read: TGCAGTGCTAGAAGAGGAGGGTCCAGCAATCAGCCC.

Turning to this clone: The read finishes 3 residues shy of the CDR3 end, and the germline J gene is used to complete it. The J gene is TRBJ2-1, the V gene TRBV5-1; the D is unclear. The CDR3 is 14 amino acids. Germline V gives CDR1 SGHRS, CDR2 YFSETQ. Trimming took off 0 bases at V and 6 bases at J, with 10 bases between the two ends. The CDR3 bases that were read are TGCGCCAGCAGCTTGGAGGGTCTCGGCAATGAG. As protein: CASSLEGLGNE. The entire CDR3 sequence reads CASSLEGLGNEQFF.

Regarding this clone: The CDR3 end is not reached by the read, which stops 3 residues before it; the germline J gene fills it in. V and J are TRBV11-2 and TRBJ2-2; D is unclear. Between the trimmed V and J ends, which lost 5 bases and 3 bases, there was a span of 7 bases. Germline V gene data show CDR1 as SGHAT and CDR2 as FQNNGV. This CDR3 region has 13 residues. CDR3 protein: CASSDQYTGELFF. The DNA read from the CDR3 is TGTGCCAGCAGCGATCAGTACACCGGGGAG.

CDR3 protein: CASSPYAGDPEAFF. CDR3 DNA, as far as it was read: TGCGCCAGCAGCCCTTACGCAGGGGACCCTGAA. The V gene is TRBV4-1, the J gene TRBJ1-1; a possible D gene is TRBD1 (6 bases). The read stops 3 residues short of the end of the CDR3; the missing end is completed from the germline J gene. The CDR3 extends over 14 amino acids. Germline V gives CDR1 MGHRA, CDR2 YSYEKL. Trimming took 4 bases from V and 6 from J, leaving 15 bases between them.

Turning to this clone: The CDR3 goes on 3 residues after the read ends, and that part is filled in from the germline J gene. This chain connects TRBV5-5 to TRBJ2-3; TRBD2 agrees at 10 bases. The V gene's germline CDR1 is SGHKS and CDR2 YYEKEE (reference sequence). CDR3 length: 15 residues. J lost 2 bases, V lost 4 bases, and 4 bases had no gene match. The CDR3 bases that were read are TGTGCCAGCAGCCCCGGACTAGCGGACACAGATACG. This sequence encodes CASSPGLADTDT. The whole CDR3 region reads CASSPGLADTDTQYF.

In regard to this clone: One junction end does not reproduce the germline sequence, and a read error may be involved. The CDR3 spells CASSRGLAGSYNEQFF. The sequenced CDR3 bases are TGCGCCAGCAGCAGGGGACTAGCGGGGTCCTACAATGAG. This chain connects TRBV4-2 to TRBJ2-1; the match to TRBD2 covers 13 bases. The DNA ends 3 residues before the CDR3 does, and the rest of the CDR3 is filled in from the germline J gene. The CDR3 loop spans 16 amino acids. Germline lookup yields CDR1 LGHNA and CDR2 YNFKEQ.

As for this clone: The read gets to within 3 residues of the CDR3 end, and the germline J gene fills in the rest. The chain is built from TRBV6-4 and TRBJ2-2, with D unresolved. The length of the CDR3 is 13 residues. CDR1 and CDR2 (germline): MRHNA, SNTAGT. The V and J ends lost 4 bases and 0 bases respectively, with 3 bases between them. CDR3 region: CASSAANTGELFF. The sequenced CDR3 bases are TGTGCCAGCAGTGCCGCGAACACCGGGGAG.

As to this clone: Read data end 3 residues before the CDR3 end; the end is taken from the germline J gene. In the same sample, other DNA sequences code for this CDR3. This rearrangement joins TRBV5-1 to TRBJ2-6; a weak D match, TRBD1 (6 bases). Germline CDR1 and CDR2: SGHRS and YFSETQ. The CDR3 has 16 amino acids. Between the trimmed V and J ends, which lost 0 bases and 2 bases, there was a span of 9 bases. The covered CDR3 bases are TGCGCCAGCAGCTTGGATTCAGGGGCTGGGGCCAACGTC. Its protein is CASSLDSGAGANV. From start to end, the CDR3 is CASSLDSGAGANVLTF.